Sequencing of this T cell receptor (beta chain) was carried out in a study of shared clonotypes between healthy human individuals. Libraries were prepared by immunoSEQ multiplex PCR; TCRdb keeps only in-frame clonotypes and omits some of them. Among under 2.5 million clones, 85% to 95% were seen once, and the ten largest hold approximately 0.41%. CDR1 MNHEY and CDR2 SMNVEV come from the germline V gene (reference sequence). The V and J ends lost 5 bases and 9 bases respectively, with 12 bases between them. This CDR3 is built from 12 residues. The V and J genes are TRBV27 and TRBJ2-3; D gene uncertain. Sequencing was done on a sample of naive CD4+ T cells from PBMCs. The subset: CD45RA+ positively selected. The receptor's source is a man in his late teens or twenties in good health. Some clones in this sample may be carry-over from other donors' samples. CDR3 sequence (DNA): TGTGCCAGCAGTACCCCGACGGACACGCAGTATTTT. As protein: CASSTPTDTQYF.